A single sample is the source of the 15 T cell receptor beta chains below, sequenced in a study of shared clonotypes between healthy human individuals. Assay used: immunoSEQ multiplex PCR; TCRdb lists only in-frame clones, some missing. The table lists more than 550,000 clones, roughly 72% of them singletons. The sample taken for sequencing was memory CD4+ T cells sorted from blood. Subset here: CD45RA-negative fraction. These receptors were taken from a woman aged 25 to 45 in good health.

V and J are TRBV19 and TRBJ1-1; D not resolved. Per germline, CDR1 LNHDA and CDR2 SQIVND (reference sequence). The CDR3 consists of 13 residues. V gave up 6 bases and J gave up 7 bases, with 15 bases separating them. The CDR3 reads CASRGMYGREAFF. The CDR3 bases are TGTGCCAGTAGGGGGATGTATGGCCGTGAAGCTTTCTTT.

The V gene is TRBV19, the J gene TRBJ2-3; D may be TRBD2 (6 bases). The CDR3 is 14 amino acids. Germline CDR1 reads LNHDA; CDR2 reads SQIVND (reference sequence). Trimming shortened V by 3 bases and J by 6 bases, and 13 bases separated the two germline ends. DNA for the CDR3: TGTGCCAGTAGTATTATAGCGGAGGCGGATACGCAGTATTTT. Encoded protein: CASSIIAEADTQYF.

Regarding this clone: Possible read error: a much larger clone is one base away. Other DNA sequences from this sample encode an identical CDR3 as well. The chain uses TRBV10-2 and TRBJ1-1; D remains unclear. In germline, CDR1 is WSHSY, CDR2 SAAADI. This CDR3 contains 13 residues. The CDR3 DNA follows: TGCGCCAGTTTCAAGACGGAAAACACCGAAGCTTTCTTT. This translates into CASFKTENTEAFF.

CDR3 protein: CASSLRQGFEAFF. CDR3 coding DNA: TGCGCCAGCAGCCTACGACAGGGATTTGAAGCTTTCTTT. The gene calls are TRBV5-1 and TRBJ1-1; 7 positions agree with TRBD1. In germline, CDR1 is SGHRS, CDR2 YFSETQ. Germline trimming cut 4 bases from V and 7 bases from J; bases unmatched to any gene: 7. This CDR3 has 13 amino acids.

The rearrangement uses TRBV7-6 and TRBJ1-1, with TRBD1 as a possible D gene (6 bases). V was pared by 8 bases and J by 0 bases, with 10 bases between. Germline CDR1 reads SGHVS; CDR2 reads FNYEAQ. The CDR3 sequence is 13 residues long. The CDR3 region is CASQGRLNTEAFF. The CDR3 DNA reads TGTGCCAGCCAGGGGAGGCTGAACACTGAAGCTTTCTTT.

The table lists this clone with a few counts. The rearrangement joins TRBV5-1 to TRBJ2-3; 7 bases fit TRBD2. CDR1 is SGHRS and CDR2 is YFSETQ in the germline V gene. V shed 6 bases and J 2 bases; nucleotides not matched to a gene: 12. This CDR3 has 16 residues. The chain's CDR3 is CASKLWAGVVTDTQYF. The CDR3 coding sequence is TGCGCCAGCAAACTCTGGGCGGGAGTTGTCACAGATACGCAGTATTTT.

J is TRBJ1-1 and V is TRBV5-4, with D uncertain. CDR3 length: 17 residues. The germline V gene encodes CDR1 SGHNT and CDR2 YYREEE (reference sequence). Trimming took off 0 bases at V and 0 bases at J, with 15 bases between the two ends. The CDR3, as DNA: TGTGCCAGCAGCTTGGACGGGATCTCGGGGATGAACACTGAAGCTTTCTTT. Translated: CASSLDGISGMNTEAFF.

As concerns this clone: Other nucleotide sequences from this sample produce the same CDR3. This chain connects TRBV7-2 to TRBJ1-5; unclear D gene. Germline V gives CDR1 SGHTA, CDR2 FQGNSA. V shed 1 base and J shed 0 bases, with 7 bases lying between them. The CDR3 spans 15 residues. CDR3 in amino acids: CASSLVGSSNQPQHF. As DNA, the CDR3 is TGTGCCAGCAGCTTAGTGGGGTCTAGCAATCAGCCCCAGCATTTT.

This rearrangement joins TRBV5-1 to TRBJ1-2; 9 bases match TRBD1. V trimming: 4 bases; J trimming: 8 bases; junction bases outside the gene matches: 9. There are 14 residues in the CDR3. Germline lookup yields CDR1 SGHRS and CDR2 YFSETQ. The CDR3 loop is CASSTTGTGYGYTF. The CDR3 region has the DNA TGCGCCAGCAGCACCACCGGGACAGGGTACGGCTACACCTTC. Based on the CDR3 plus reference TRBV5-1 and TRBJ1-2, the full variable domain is KAGVTQTPRYLIKTRGQQVTLSCSPISGHRSVSWYQQTPGQGLQFLFEYFSETQRNKGNFPGRFSGRQFSNSRSEMNVSTLELGDSALYLCASSTTGTGYGYTFGSGTRLTVV.

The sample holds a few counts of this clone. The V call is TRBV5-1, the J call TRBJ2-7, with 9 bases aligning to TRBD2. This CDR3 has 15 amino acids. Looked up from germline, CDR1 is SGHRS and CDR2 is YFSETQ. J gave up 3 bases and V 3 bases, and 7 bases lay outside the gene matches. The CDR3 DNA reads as TGCGCCAGCAGCTATTCTAGCGGGGCCGTCTACGAGCAGTACTTC. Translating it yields CASSYSSGAVYEQYF.

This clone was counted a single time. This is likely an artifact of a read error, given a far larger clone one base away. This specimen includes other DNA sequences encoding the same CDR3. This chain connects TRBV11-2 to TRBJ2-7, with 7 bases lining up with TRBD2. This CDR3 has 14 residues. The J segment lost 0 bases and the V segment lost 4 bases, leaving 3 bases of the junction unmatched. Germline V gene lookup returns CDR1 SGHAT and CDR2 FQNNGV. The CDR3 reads CASSSQRDSYEQYF. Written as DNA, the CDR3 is TGTGCCAGCAGCTCACAGCGGGACTCCTACGAGCAGTACTTC.

DNA for the CDR3: TGTGCCAGCAGCTCGGGGCCTTATAGACTAGCGAAGGACACAGATACGCAGTATTTT. It specifies CASSSGPYRLAKDTDTQYF. The chain employs TRBV7-9 and TRBJ2-3; 8 bases line up with TRBD2. J gave up 2 bases and V 4 bases, and 17 bases lay outside the gene matches. This CDR3 is 19 amino acids long. The germline V gene has CDR1 SEHNR and CDR2 FQNEAQ (reference sequence).

The CDR3 DNA follows: TGTGCCAGCAGTAAAGGACTAGTTCATGAGCAGTTCTTC. Protein: CASSKGLVHEQFF. The chain uses TRBV6-5 and TRBJ2-1; 7 bases match TRBD2. Germline V gives CDR1 MNHEY, CDR2 SVGAGI. The CDR3 totals 13 residues. V shed 5 bases and J 8 bases; nucleotides not matched to a gene: 6.

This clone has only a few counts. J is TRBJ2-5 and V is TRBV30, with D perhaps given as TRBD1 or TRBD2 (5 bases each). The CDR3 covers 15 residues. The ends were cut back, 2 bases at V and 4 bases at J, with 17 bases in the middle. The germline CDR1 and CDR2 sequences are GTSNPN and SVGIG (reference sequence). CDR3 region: CAWSRGTPRGETQYF. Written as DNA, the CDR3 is TGTGCCTGGAGTCGTGGGACCCCCCGGGGAGAGACCCAGTACTTC. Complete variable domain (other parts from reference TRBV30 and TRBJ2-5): SQTIHQWPATLVQPVGSPLSLECTVEGTSNPNLYWYRQAAGRGLQLLFYSVGIGQISSEVPQNLSASRPQDRQFILSSKKLLLSDSGFYLCAWSRGTPRGETQYFGPGTRLLVL.

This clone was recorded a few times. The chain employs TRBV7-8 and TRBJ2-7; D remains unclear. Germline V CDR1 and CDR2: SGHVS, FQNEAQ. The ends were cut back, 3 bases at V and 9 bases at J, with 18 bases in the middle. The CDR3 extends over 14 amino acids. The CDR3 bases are TGTGCCAGCAGCTTGGCCGGCGGTTCCCGTCGGCAGTACTTC. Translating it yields CASSLAGGSRRQYF.